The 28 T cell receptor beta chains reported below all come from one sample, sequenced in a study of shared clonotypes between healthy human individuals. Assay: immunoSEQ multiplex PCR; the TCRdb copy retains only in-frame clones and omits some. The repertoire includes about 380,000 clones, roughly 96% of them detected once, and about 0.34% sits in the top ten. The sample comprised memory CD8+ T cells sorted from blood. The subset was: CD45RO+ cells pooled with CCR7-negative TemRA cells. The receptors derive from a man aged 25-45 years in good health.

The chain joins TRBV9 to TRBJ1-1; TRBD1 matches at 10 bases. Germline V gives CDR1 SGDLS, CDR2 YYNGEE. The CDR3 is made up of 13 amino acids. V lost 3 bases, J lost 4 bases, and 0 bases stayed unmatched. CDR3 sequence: CASSGTGGTEAFF. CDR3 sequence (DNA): TGTGCCAGCAGCGGGACAGGGGGCACTGAAGCTTTCTTT.

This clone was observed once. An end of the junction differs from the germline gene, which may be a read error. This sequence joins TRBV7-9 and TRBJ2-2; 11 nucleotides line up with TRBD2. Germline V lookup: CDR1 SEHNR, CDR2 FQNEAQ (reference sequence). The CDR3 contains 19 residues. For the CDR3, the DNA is TGTGCCAGCAGGCACAAGAAGGGACTAGCGGATCTCGAACACCGGGGAGCTGTTTTT. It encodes CASRHKKGLADLEHRGAVF.

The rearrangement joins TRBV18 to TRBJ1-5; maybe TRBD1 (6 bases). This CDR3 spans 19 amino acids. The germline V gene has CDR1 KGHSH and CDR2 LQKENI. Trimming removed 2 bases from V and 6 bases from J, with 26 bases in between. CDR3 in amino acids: CASSPNRVARAGNIQPQHF. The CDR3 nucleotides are TGTGCCAGCTCACCAAACAGGGTGGCACGGGCTGGTAATATTCAGCCCCAGCATTTT.

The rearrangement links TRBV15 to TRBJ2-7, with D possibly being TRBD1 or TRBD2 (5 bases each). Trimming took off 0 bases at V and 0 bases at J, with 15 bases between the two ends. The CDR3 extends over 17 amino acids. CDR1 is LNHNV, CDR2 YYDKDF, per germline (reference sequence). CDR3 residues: CATSRDSPPGSSYEQYF. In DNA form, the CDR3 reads TGTGCCACCAGCAGAGATTCCCCCCCAGGGAGCTCCTACGAGCAGTACTTC.

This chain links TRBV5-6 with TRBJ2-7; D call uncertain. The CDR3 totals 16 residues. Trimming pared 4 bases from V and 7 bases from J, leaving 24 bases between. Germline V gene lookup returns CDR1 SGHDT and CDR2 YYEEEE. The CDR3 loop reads CASSPLDPPSDREQYF. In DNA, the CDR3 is TGTGCCAGCAGCCCGCTCGACCCGCCATCGGATAGGGAGCAGTACTTC.

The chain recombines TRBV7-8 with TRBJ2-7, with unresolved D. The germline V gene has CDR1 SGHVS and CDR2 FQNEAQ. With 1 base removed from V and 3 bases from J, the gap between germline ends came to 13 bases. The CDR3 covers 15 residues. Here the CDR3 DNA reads TGTGCCAGCAGCTTAGGTGGAGTCCGAATCTACGAGCAGTACTTC. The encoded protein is CASSLGGVRIYEQYF.

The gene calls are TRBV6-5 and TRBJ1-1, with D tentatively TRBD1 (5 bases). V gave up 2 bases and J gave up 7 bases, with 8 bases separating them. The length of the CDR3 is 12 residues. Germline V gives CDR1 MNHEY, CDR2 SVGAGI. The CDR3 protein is CASSYQGGEAFF. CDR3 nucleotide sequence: TGTGCCAGCAGTTACCAGGGAGGTGAAGCTTTCTTT.

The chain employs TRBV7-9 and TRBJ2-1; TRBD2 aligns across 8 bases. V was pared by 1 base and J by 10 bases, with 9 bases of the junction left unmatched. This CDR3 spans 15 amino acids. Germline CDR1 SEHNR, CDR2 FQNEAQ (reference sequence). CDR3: CASSLVSQREREQFF. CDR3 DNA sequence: TGTGCCAGCAGCTTAGTTAGCCAGCGGGAGCGGGAGCAGTTCTTC.

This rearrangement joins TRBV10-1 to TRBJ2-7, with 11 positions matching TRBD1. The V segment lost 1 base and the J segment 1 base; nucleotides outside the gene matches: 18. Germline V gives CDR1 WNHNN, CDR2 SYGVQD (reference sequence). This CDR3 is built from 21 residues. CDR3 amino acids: CASSEFLLAGTGGHSSYEQYF. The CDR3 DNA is TGCGCCAGCAGTGAGTTCTTGTTGGCCGGGACAGGGGGTCATTCTTCCTACGAGCAGTACTTC.

The CDR3 DNA reads TGTGCCAGCAGCTTAGTTTTGACAGGCACTAATGAAAAACTGTTTTTT. Amino acids: CASSLVLTGTNEKLFF. The chain is built from TRBV11-2 and TRBJ1-4; D is perhaps TRBD1 (6 bases). This CDR3 contains 16 residues. Germline-derived CDR1 and CDR2 are SGHAT and FQNNGV. Deletions cut 1 base from V and 2 bases from J, with 11 bases between.

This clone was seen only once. CDR3 bases: TGTGCCAGCAGCCAAGCGGGGGCTGAAAAACTGTTTTTT. This codes for CASSQAGAEKLFF. The chain joins TRBV4-2 to TRBJ1-4, with D possibly TRBD1 on 6 matching bases. Germline lookup yields CDR1 LGHNA and CDR2 YNFKEQ. V lost 1 base and J lost 7, with 7 bases in between. The CDR3 is 13 residues long.

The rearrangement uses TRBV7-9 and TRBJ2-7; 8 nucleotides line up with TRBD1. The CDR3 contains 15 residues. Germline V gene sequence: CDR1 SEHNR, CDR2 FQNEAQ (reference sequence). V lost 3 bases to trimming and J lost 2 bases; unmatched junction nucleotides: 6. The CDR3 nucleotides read TGTGCCAGCAGCTTTTCGACAGGGGTGCCCTACGAGCAGTACTTC. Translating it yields CASSFSTGVPYEQYF.

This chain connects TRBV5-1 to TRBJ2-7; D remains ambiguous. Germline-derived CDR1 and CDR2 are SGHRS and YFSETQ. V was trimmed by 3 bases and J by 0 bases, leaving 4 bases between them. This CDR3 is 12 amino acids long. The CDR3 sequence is CASSWDSYEQYF. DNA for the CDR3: TGCGCCAGCAGCTGGGACTCCTACGAGCAGTACTTC. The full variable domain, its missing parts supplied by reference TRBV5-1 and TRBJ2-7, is KAGVTQTPRYLIKTRGQQVTLSCSPISGHRSVSWYQQTPGQGLQFLFEYFSETQRNKGNFPGRFSGRQFSNSRSEMNVSTLELGDSALYLCASSWDSYEQYFGPGTRLTVT.

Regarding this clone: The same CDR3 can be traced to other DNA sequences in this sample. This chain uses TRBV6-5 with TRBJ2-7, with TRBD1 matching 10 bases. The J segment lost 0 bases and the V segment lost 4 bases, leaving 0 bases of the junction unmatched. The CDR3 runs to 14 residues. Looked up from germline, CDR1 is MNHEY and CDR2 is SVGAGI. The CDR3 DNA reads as TGTGCCAGCAGTTGGACAGGGGGCTCCTACGAGCAGTACTTC. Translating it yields CASSWTGGSYEQYF.

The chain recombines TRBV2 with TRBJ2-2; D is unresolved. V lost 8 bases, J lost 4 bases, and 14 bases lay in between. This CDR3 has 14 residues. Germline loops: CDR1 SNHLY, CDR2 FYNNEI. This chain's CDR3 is CASAMGSSTGELFF. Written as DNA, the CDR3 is TGTGCCAGCGCGATGGGGTCGAGCACCGGGGAGCTGTTTTTT.

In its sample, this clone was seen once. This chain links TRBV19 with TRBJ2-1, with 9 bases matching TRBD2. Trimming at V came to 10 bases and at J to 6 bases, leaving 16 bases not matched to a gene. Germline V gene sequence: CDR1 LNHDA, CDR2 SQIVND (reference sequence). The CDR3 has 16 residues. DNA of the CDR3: TGTGCCACCGCCGTAGCGGGAGTAGTGCGGGGCAATGAGCAGTTCTTC. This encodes CATAVAGVVRGNEQFF.

The CDR3 region is CSVETLRRGTEAFF. The CDR3, as DNA: TGCAGCGTGGAGACCTTACGGAGGGGCACTGAAGCTTTCTTT. The chain links TRBV29-1 to TRBJ1-1; D is perhaps TRBD1 (5 bases). CDR3 length: 14 residues. Germline V gene lookup returns CDR1 SQVTM and CDR2 ANQGSEA. V shed 6 bases and J shed 4 bases, with 18 bases lying between them.

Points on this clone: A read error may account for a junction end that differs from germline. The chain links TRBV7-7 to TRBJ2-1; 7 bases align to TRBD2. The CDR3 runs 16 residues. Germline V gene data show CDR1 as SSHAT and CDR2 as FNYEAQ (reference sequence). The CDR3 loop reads CASSPSGGTTFNEQFF. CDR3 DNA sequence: TGTGCTAGCAGCCCCAGCGGCGGGACTACCTTCAATGAGCAGTTCTTC.

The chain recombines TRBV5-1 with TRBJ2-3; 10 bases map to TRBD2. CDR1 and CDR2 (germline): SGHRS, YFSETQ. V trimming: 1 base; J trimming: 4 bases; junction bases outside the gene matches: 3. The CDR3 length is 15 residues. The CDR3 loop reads CASSLSGRVPDTQYF. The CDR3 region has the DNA TGCGCCAGCAGCTTGAGCGGGAGGGTCCCAGATACGCAGTATTTT.

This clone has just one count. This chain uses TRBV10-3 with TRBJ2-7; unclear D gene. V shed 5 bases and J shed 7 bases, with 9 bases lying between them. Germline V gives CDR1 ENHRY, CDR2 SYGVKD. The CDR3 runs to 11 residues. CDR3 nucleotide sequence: TGTGCCATCAGTCAGGCAGGTGAGCAGTACTTC. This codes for CAISQAGEQYF.

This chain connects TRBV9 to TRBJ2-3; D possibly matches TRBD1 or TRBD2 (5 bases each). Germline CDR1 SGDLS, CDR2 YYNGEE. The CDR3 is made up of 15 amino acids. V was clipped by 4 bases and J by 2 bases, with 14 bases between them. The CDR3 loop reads CASSIRGRDTDTQYF. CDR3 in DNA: TGTGCCAGCAGCATCCGGGGCAGAGACACAGATACGCAGTATTTT.

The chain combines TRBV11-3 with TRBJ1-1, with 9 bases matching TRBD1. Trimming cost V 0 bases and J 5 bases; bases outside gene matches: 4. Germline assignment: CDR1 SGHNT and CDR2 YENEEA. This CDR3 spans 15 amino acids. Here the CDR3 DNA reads TGTGCCAGCAGCTTAGATGACAGGGGGGGGACTGAAGCTTTCTTT. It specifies CASSLDDRGGTEAFF.

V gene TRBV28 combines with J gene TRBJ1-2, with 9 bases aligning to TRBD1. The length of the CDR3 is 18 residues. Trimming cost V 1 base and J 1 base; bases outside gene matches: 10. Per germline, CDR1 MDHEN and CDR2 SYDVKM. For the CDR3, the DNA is TGTGCCAGCAGTTTATTGGGGTGGGGGACAGGGCATAACTATGGCTACACCTTC. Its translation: CASSLLGWGTGHNYGYTF.

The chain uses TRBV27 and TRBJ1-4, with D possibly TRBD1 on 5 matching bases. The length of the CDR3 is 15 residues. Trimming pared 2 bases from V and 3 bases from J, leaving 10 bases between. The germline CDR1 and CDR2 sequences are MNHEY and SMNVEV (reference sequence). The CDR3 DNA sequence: TGTGCCAGCAGTTTAATCGGGGGATCTAATGAAAAACTGTTTTTT. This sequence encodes CASSLIGGSNEKLFF.

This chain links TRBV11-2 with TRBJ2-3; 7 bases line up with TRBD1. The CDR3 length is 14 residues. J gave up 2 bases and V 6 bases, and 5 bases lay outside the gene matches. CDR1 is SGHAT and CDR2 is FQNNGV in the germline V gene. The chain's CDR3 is CASSRTGPTDTQYF. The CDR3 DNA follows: TGTGCCAGCAGTCGGACAGGCCCCACAGATACGCAGTATTTT.

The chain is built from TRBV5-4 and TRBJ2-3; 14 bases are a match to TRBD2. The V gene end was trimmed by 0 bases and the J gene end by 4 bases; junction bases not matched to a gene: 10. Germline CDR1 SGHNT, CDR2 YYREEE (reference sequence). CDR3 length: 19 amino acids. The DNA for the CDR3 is TGTGCCAGCAGCTTGGCGGGGACTAGCGGGAGAGGGAGTTCAGATACGCAGTATTTT. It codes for CASSLAGTSGRGSSDTQYF.

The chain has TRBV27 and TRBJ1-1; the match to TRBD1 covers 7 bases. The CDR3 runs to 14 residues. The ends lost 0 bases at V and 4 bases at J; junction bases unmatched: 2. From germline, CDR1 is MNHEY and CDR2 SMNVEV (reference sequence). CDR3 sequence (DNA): TGTGCCAGCAGTTTATCGGCAGGGGGCACTGAAGCTTTCTTT. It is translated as CASSLSAGGTEAFF.

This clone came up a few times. CDR3 DNA: TGCGCCAGCAGTGAGTCCGGTGAAAAACTGTTTTTT. Translating gives CASSESGEKLFF. The rearrangement links TRBV10-1 to TRBJ1-4; D ambiguous. CDR3 length equals 12 residues. Germline lookup yields CDR1 WNHNN and CDR2 SYGVQD (reference sequence). V was cut by 0 bases and J by 7 bases, with 3 bases left in between.